This T cell receptor (beta chain) was found in a study of T cell responses to AZD1222 COVID-19 vaccine. Method: immunoSEQ multiplex PCR; TCRdb's copy keeps in-frame clones and lacks some. The repertoire holds 130,000 to 150,000 clones, with about 82% as singletons. On this clone: Its antigen is still unknown.

The study, taken as a whole, reports: Spike-specific TCR breadth rose after two AZD1222 doses, and depth rose as well. Among AZD1222 vaccinees, only five or six were seropositive at baseline. Females outnumbered males among donors, who were mostly white British; clonal diversity was possibly underestimated.

Second doses that came at about 4 or about 12 weeks were put together. Sequences were derived from peripheral blood, sampled 28 days after the second AZD1222 dose. This clonotype was obtained from an adult who received the AZD1222 COVID-19 vaccine.

As DNA, the CDR3 is TGTGCCAGCATACGGGTATCCACTGAAGCTTTCTTT. It specifies CASIRVSTEAFF. V gene TRBV2 combines with J gene TRBJ1-1; D remains ambiguous. Per germline, CDR1 SNHLY and CDR2 FYNNEI. V shed 7 bases and J shed 4 bases, with 10 bases lying between them. The CDR3 is made up of 12 amino acids. The variable domain in full, completed from reference TRBV2 and TRBJ1-1, reads EPEVTQTPSHQVTQMGQEVILRCVPISNHLYFYWYRQILGQKVEFLVSFYNNEISEKSEIFDDQFSVERPDGSNFTLKIRSTKLEDSAMYFCASIRVSTEAFFGQGTRLTVV.